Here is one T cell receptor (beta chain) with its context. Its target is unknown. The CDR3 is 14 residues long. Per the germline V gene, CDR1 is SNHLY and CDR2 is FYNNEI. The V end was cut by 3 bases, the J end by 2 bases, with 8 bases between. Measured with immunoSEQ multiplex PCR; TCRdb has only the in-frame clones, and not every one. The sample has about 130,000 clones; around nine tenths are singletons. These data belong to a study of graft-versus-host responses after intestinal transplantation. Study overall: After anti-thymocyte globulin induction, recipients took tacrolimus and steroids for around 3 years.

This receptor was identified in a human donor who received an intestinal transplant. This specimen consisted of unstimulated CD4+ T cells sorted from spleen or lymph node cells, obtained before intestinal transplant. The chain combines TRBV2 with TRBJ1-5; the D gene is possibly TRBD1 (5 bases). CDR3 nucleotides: TGTGCCAGCAGTGATAAGACAGGCAATCAGCCCCAGCATTTT. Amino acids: CASSDKTGNQPQHF.